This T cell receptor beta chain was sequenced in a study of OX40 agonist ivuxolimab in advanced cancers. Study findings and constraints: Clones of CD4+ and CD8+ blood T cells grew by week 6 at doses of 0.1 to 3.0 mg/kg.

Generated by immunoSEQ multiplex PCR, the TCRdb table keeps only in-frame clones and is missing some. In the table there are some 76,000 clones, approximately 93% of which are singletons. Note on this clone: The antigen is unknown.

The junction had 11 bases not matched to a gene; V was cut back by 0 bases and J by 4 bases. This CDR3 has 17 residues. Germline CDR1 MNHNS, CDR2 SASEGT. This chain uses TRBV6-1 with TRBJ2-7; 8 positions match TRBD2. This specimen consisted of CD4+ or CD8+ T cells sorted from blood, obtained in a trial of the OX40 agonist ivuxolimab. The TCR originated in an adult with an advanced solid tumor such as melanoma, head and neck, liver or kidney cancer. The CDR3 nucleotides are TGTGCCAGCAGTGAAGCGAGCGGGAGATTGGGGTTGTACGAGCAGTACTTC. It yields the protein CASSEASGRLGLYEQYF.